This T cell receptor (beta chain) stems from a study of tumor and adjacent non-tumor tissue in lung cancer. Looking at the study overall: Samples averaged roughly 4 million productive TCRbeta reads each.

Whole-study findings and limits: Higher tumor TCR diversity was associated with shorter survival. Significantly higher TCR diversity was found in tumor than normal lung.

RNA was extracted from bulk tissue without any cell sorting. The normal lung tissue was taken more than 3 cm from the tumor edge. This clonotype was counted ten times or more. Its specificity is unknown. A modified ARM-PCR protocol with three rounds of nested PCR amplified TCRbeta. TCRdb passed the multiplex PCR reads through MiXCR, listing each CDR3 protein once. The sample carries some 100,000 distinct CDR3 sequences, 50% to 70% recorded once. Germline assignment: CDR1 SGHRS and CDR2 YFSETQ. The length of the CDR3 is 14 residues. With 2 bases clipped from V and 9 bases from J, the junction kept 5 bases outside the gene matches.

The V gene is TRBV5-1, the J gene TRBJ2-1; TRBD2 aligns across 10 bases. The sequence was collected from a man in his fifties or sixties with non-small cell lung cancer. The specimen sequenced was distant non-tumor lung tissue. This CDR3 reads CASSLAGGLSEQFF. Here the CDR3 DNA reads TGCGCCAGCAGCTTAGCGGGGGGGTTGAGTGAGCAGTTCTTC.